Sequencing of this T cell receptor beta chain was carried out in a study of blood T cell repertoires in COVID-19. Study overall: Sources were T cells, B-cell-depleted T cells, or PBMCs; the material itself was cDNA or gDNA.

Method: immunoSEQ multiplex PCR; TCRdb's copy keeps in-frame clones and lacks some. The table includes a few hundred thousand clones, over 75% detected once. The CDR3 runs to 15 residues. CDR1 is SEHNR and CDR2 is FQNEAQ in the germline V gene (reference sequence). The J segment lost 0 bases and the V segment lost 6 bases, leaving 5 bases of the junction unmatched. This chain links TRBV7-9 with TRBJ2-3; 8 positions agree with TRBD1. This TCR came from a woman aged 18-29 years in a cohort exposed to, infected with or recovered from COVID-19 (not recorded which). The specimen sequenced was PBMCs or T cells enriched from blood (not recorded which). The CDR3 nucleotides are TGTGCCAGCAGGGAAGACAGGGGTAGCACAGATACGCAGTATTTT. Translated, it gives CASREDRGSTDTQYF.